This TCR beta chain was obtained from a study of T cell responses to AZD1222 COVID-19 vaccine. Sequencing was performed with immunoSEQ multiplex PCR; in TCRdb, only in-frame clones are kept and a portion is missing. The sample comprises about 120,000 clones, 80% to 95% of which are singletons, and approximately 7.9% rests with the top ten. There are 11 residues in the CDR3. The V gene lost 8 bases and the J gene lost 2 bases, with 9 bases spanning the gap. The germline V gene encodes CDR1 DFQATT and CDR2 SNEGSKA (reference sequence). V and J are TRBV20-1 and TRBJ1-2, with D unresolved. The sample here was peripheral blood, taken 28 days after the second AZD1222 dose. This clonotype originated in an adult who received the AZD1222 COVID-19 vaccine. CDR3: CSLPGNYGYTF. CDR3 sequence (DNA): TGCAGTTTACCTGGGAACTATGGCTACACCTTC.